This T cell receptor beta chain was sequenced for a study of blood T cell repertoires in COVID-19. Study context: The origin of the acute and convalescent COVID-19 samples was the United States, Italy and Spain. PBMCs, B-cell-depleted T cells, or T cells were the source of the cDNA or gDNA that made up the material.

The CDR3 length is 14 residues. From germline, CDR1 is SEHNR and CDR2 FQNEAQ (reference sequence). Trimming at V came to 5 bases and at J to 4 bases, leaving 7 bases not matched to a gene. This table comes from immunoSEQ multiplex PCR, and its TCRdb copy is limited to in-frame clones, with some not included. The sample yields over 85,000 clones, 60% to 80% seen once. The V call is TRBV7-9, the J call TRBJ1-2; 7 nucleotides agree with TRBD1. The clonotype was recovered from an elderly woman with active or convalescent COVID-19. The sample comprised peripheral blood. CDR3 nucleotides: TGTGCCAGCAGCACCCTCGACAGGGTCTATGGCTACACCTTC. Protein: CASSTLDRVYGYTF. The variable domain in full, with the rest retrieved from reference TRBV7-9 and TRBJ1-2, is DTGVSQNPRHKITKRGQNVTFRCDPISEHNRLYWYRQTLGQGPEFLTYFQNEAQLEKSRLLSDRFSAERPKGSFSTLEIQRTEQGDSAMYLCASSTLDRVYGYTFGSGTRLTVV.